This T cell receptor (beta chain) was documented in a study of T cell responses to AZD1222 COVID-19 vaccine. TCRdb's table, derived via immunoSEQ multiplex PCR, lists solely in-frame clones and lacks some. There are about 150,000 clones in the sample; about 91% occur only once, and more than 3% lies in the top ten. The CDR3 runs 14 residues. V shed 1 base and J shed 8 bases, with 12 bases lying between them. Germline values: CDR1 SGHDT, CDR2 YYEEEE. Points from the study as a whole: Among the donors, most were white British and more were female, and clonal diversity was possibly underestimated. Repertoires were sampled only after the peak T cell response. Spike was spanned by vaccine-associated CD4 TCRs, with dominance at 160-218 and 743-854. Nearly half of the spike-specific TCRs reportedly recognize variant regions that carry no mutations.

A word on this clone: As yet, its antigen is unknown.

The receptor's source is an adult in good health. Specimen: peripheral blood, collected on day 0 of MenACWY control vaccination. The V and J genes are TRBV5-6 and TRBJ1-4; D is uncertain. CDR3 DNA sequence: TGTGCCAGCAGCTTGCCAGGATCGGGCGAAAAACTGTTTTTT. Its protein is CASSLPGSGEKLFF.